This T cell receptor beta chain was sequenced for a study of blood T cell repertoires in COVID-19. The wider study: Acute-phase and convalescent COVID-19 samples originated in the United States, Italy and Spain.

In the original processing: Using reference gene primer amplification, nucleated cell counts were estimated. Libraries were prepared by immunoSEQ multiplex PCR; TCRdb keeps only in-frame clonotypes and omits some of them. D and trimming were read from the DNA, whereas the V and J calls and clone size are those reported in that table. The sample carries roughly 250,000 clones, 60% to 75% recorded once. The CDR3 runs 14 residues. V lost 6 bases, J lost 0 bases, and 11 bases lay in between. Germline-derived CDR1 and CDR2 are MNHEY and SVGAGI. This clone was picked up a small number of times. The sequenced sample was peripheral blood. The V and J genes are TRBV6-5 and TRBJ1-1, with no clear D. This TCR was sampled from a woman of 80 years or more with acute or convalescent COVID-19. This CDR3 reads CASSYSYLNTEAFF. The CDR3 DNA sequence: TGTGCCAGCAGCTACAGTTACTTGAACACTGAAGCTTTCTTT.